The 18 T cell receptor beta chains below come from one sample, sequenced in a study of post-analysis software for immune sequencing data. Study conclusions and caveats: Four or five TRBV segments (TRBV5-6, TRBV5-1 and TRBV20-1 among them) occurred more frequently in patients than in controls.

Tagging with unique molecular identifiers was a feature of the TCR beta cDNA libraries. TCRdb reprocessed the PCR reads with MiXCR, giving one entry per CDR3 protein. The sample carries 450,000 to 650,000 distinct CDR3 sequences, roughly 46% recorded once. What these receptors recognize is not known. The specimen sequenced was blood. These receptors came from a girl aged 10 to 17 with multiple sclerosis.

The sample holds a few counts of this clonotype. The V gene is TRBV20-1, the J gene TRBJ2-5, with TRBD2 matching 8 bases. Matching the DNA end better, TRBJ2-7 makes the J call doubtful. This CDR3 has 14 amino acids. Germline CDR1 is DFQATT and CDR2 is SNEGSKA (reference sequence). The CDR3 nucleotides are TGCAGTGCTAGGCCCCCGACTAGCGTGGGCGAGCAGTACTTC. The encoded protein is CSARPPTSVGEQYF.

This clonotype was counted between two and nine times. This chain connects TRBV27 to TRBJ1-6, with D hard to call. The V gene lost 7 bases and the J gene lost 7 bases, with 11 bases spanning the gap. Germline V CDR1 and CDR2: MNHEY, SMNVEV (reference sequence). The CDR3 is made up of 13 amino acids. The CDR3 loop is CASNLGGNSPLHF. DNA for the CDR3: TGTGCCAGCAACCTGGGCGGAAATTCACCCCTCCACTTT.

The chain uses TRBV10-3 and TRBJ1-5; the D is unclear. V lost 2 bases and J 2 bases, leaving 19 bases between the germline ends. From germline, CDR1 is ENHRY and CDR2 SYGVKD. The CDR3 extends over 18 amino acids. CDR3 sequence reads: CAISEPTNNPRGNQPQHF. CDR3 coding DNA: TGTGCCATCAGTGAGCCGACAAACAACCCGAGGGGCAATCAGCCCCAGCATTTT.

The V gene is TRBV29-1, the J gene TRBJ2-1; 8 nucleotides match TRBD2. The V and J ends lost 4 bases and 8 bases, in that order; junction bases with no gene match: 10. Germline-derived CDR1 and CDR2 are SQVTM and ANQGSEA. The CDR3 is 14 amino acids. The CDR3 sequence is CSVAAASGPHEQFF. The CDR3 DNA is TGCAGCGTTGCCGCGGCTAGCGGGCCGCATGAGCAGTTCTTC.

In this sample, this clonotype turned up a few times. The chain couples TRBV7-9 to TRBJ2-1, with TRBD1 matching 9 bases. J lost 6 bases, V lost 0 bases, and 6 bases had no gene match. The CDR3 loop spans 16 amino acids. Germline CDR1 is SEHNR and CDR2 is FQNEAQ (reference sequence). CDR3 region: CASSLAPGQGINEQFF. CDR3 in DNA: TGTGCCAGCAGCTTAGCGCCCGGACAGGGGATCAATGAGCAGTTCTTC.

The V and J genes are TRBV20-1 and TRBJ2-1; TRBD2 aligns across 7 bases. The length of the CDR3 is 13 residues. Germline V CDR1 and CDR2: DFQATT, SNEGSKA (reference sequence). V gave up 8 bases and J gave up 3 bases; unmatched junction bases: 7. CDR3 amino acids: CSPLSGGYNEQFF. CDR3 nucleotide sequence: TGCAGTCCCTTATCGGGGGGCTACAATGAGCAGTTCTTC.

This clonotype was seen only a few times. V is TRBV12-3 or TRBV12-4 and J is TRBJ2-7, with D possibly TRBD2 on 5 matching bases. The DNA end is more similar to TRBJ2-5, so the J call may be wrong. This CDR3 contains 12 residues. For the CDR3, the DNA is TGTGCCACCGGGTCGGCGGGAGAGACCCAGTACTTC. Amino acid sequence: CATGSAGETQYF.

In DNA, the CDR3 is TGTGCCAGCAGCTTAGGTGGGACAGGGGGCCCACCCCTCCACTTT. The encoded protein is CASSLGGTGGPPLHF. The rearrangement links TRBV7-6 to TRBJ1-6, with 12 nucleotides matching TRBD1. The germline CDR1 and CDR2 sequences are SGHVS and FNYEAQ. This CDR3 has 15 amino acids. Trimming removed 1 base from V and 11 bases from J; junction bases left unmatched: 3.

This clonotype has more than one count but fewer than ten. The chain uses TRBV7-2 and TRBJ2-1, with a weak D call TRBD2 (5 bases). V was cut by 1 base and J by 14 bases, with 18 bases left in between. The V gene's germline CDR1 is SGHTA and CDR2 FQGNSA. The CDR3 runs to 14 residues. The CDR3 loop is CASSLVPLGQEEFF. CDR3 coding DNA: TGTGCCAGCAGCTTAGTCCCCCTCGGGCAGGAGGAGTTCTTC.

The rearrangement links TRBV20-1 to TRBJ2-5; 9 bases match TRBD2. The V segment lost 5 bases and the J segment 7 bases; nucleotides outside the gene matches: 23. This CDR3 region has 18 residues. Germline CDR1 DFQATT, CDR2 SNEGSKA (reference sequence). DNA for the CDR3: TGCAGTGCTTCCTCTAGGGGCGGGAGGGCCCTTCAAGAAGGGACCCAGTACTTC. Amino acid sequence: CSASSRGGRALQEGTQYF.

The V gene is TRBV20-1, the J gene TRBJ1-2; 9 bases agree with TRBD1. Trimming at V came to 6 bases and at J to 5 bases, leaving 7 bases not matched to a gene. The CDR3 totals 13 residues. Germline V gene sequence: CDR1 DFQATT, CDR2 SNEGSKA (reference sequence). CDR3 bases: TGCAGTGCCCCGGAGGGACAGGGTTATGGCTACACCTTC. It codes for CSAPEGQGYGYTF.

This clonotype was detected a few times. The rearrangement joins TRBV11-2 to TRBJ2-1; 8 nucleotides match TRBD2. V shed 5 bases, J shed 5 bases, and the junction held 17 bases outside the gene matches. The CDR3 consists of 18 residues. Germline V gene lookup returns CDR1 SGHAT and CDR2 FQNNGV. The CDR3 sequence: CASSPPRSTGGPHNEQFF. DNA for the CDR3: TGTGCCAGCAGCCCCCCCCGTTCGACGGGGGGGCCCCACAATGAGCAGTTCTTC.

This clonotype is a singleton in its sample. The rearrangement links TRBV6-1 to TRBJ1-1, with 7 positions matching TRBD1. Germline CDR1 and CDR2: MNHNS and SASEGT. Trimming at V came to 6 bases and at J to 10 bases, leaving 5 bases not matched to a gene. This CDR3 is built from 11 residues. The CDR3 spells CASRATGRAFF. The CDR3 bases are TGTGCCAGCAGGGCGACAGGGAGAGCTTTCTTT.

A few counts support this clonotype. The V call is TRBV6-4, the J call TRBJ1-5, with TRBD1 as a possible D gene (5 bases). V was pared by 2 bases and J by 0 bases, with 26 bases between. Per germline, CDR1 MRHNA and CDR2 SNTAGT. The CDR3 consists of 21 residues. The CDR3 here is CASSDVRDPIFPLYSNQPQHF. The CDR3 DNA reads as TGTGCCAGCAGTGACGTCCGGGACCCCATTTTCCCCCTATATAGCAATCAGCCCCAGCATTTT.

This chain joins TRBV29-1 and TRBJ2-7, with D perhaps TRBD1 or TRBD2 (5 bases each). V lost 6 bases to trimming and J lost 5 bases, with 20 bases between them. CDR3 length equals 14 residues. In germline, CDR1 is SQVTM, CDR2 ANQGSEA. This CDR3 reads CSVTRDGVLHEQYF. As DNA, the CDR3 is TGCAGCGTGACCCGGGACGGGGTTTTGCACGAGCAGTACTTC.

This clonotype occurred a few times. The genes are TRBV12-3 or TRBV12-4 and TRBJ1-1, with 7 bases matching TRBD1. The length of the CDR3 is 14 residues. V was pared by 0 bases and J by 7 bases, with 5 bases of the junction left unmatched. CDR3 residues: CASSLATGEVEAFF. The CDR3 DNA reads as TGTGCCAGCAGTTTAGCCACAGGGGAGGTTGAAGCTTTCTTT.

This rearrangement joins TRBV11-1 to TRBJ2-5; 12 bases agree with TRBD2. The CDR3 is 17 residues long. With 5 bases clipped from V and 1 base from J, the junction kept 8 bases outside the gene matches. Germline V gene lookup returns CDR1 SGHAT and CDR2 FQDESV (reference sequence). CDR3 region: CASSRVTSGGIQETQYF. CDR3 bases: TGTGCCAGCAGCCGAGTAACTAGCGGGGGGATCCAAGAGACCCAGTACTTC. The full variable domain, completed using reference TRBV11-1 and TRBJ2-5, is EAEVAQSPRYKITEKSQAVAFWCDPISGHATLYWYRQILGQGPELLVQFQDESVVDDSQLPKDRFSAERLKGVDSTLKIQPAELGDSAMYLCASSRVTSGGIQETQYFGPGTRLLVL.

This clonotype was found a few times. This chain links TRBV5-1 with TRBJ2-1; TRBD1 aligns across 7 bases. There are 13 residues in the CDR3. Germline CDR1 and CDR2: SGHRS and YFSETQ. V shed 4 bases, J shed 10 bases, and the junction held 8 bases outside the gene matches. The CDR3 reads CASSIDRAREQFF. The CDR3 region has the DNA TGCGCCAGCAGCATTGACAGGGCGCGCGAGCAGTTCTTC.